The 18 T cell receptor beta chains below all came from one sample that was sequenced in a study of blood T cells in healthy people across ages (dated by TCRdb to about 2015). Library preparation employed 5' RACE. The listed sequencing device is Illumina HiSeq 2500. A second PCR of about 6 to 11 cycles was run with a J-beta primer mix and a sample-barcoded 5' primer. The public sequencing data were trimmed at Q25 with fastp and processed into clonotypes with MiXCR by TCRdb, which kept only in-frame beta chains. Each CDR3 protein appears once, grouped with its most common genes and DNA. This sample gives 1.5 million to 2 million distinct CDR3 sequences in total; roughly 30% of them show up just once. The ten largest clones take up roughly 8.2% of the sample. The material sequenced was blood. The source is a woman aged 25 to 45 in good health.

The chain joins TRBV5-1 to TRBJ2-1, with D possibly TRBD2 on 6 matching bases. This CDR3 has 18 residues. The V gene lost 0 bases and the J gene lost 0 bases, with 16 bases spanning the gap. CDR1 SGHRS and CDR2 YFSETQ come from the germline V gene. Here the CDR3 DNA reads TGCGCCAGCAGCTTGGGGTCCCTCGGGGGTAGCTCCTACAATGAGCAGTTCTTC. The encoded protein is CASSLGSLGGSSYNEQFF.

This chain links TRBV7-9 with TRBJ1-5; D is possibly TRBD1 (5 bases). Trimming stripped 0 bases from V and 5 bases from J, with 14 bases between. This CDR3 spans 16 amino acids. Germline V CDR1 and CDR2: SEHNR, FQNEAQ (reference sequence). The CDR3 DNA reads TGTGCCAGCAGCTTAGCCCGGCAGGGTGTTGATCAGCCCCAGCATTTT. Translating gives CASSLARQGVDQPQHF.

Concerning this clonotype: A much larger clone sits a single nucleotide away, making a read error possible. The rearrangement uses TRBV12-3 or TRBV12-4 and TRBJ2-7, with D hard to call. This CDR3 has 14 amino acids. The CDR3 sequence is CTSSPAGLSYEQYF. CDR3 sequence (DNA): TGTACCAGCAGCCCGGCAGGTCTCTCCTACGAGCAGTACTTC.

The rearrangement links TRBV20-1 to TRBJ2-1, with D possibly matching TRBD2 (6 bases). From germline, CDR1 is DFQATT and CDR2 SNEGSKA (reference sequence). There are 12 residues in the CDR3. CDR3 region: CRALAAYNEQFF. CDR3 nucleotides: TGCAGGGCTTTAGCGGCCTACAATGAGCAGTTCTTC.

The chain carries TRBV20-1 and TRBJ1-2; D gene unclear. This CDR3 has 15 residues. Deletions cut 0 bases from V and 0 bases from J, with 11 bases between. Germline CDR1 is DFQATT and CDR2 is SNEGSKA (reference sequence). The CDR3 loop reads CSARDEQLANYGYTF. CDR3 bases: TGCAGTGCTAGAGATGAGCAGTTAGCTAACTATGGCTACACCTTC.

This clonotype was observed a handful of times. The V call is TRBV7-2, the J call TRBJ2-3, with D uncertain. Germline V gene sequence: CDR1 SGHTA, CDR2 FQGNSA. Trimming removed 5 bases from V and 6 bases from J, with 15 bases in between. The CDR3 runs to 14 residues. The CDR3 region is CASSPGPFTDTQYF. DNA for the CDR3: TGTGCCAGCAGCCCCGGTCCCTTCACTGATACGCAGTATTTT. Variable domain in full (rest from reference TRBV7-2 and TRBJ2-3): GAGVSQSPSNKVTEKGKDVELRCDPISGHTALYWYRQSLGQGLEFLIYFQGNSAPDKSGLPSDRFSAERTGGSVSTLTIQRTQQEDSAVYLCASSPGPFTDTQYFGPGTRLTVL.

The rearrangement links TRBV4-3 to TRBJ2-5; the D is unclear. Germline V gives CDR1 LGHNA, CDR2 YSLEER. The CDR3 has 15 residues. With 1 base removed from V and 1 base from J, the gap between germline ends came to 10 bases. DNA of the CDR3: TGCGCCAGCAGCCAAGGTCAAAACGCCCAAGAGACCCAGTACTTC. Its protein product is CASSQGQNAQETQYF.

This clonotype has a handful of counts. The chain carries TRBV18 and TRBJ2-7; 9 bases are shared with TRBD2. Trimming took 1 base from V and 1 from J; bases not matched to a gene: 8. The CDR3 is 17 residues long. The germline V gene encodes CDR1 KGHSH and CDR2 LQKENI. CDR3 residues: CASSPRIKGLASYEQYF. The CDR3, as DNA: TGTGCCAGCTCACCACGGATAAAGGGACTAGCATCCTACGAGCAGTACTTC.

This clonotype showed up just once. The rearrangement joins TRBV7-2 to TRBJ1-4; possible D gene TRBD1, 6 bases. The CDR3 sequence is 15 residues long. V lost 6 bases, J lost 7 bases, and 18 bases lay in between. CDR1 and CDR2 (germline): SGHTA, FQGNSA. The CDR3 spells CASSILGGRGEKLFF. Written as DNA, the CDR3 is TGTGCCAGCAGTATCCTAGGGGGAAGGGGTGAAAAACTGTTTTTT.

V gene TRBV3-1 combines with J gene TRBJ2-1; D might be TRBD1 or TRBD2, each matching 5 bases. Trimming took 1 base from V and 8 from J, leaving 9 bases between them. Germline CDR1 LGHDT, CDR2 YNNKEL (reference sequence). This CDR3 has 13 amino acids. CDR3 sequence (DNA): TGTGCCAGCAGCCAAGTCCGGGGCGATGAGCAGTTCTTC. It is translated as CASSQVRGDEQFF.

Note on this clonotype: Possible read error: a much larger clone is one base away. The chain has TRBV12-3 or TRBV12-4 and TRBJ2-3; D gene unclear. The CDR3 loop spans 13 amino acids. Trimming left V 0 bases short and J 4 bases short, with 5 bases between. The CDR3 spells CASSLAMADTQYF. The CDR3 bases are TGTGCCAGCAGTTTAGCGATGGCAGATACGCAGTATTTT.

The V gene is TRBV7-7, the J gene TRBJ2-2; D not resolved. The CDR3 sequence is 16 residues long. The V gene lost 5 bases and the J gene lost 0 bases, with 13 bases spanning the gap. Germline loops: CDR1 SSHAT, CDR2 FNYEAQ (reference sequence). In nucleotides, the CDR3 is TGTGCCAGCAGCGTGAGGTCTTTCTCGAACACCGGGGAGCTGTTTTTT. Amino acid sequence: CASSVRSFSNTGELFF. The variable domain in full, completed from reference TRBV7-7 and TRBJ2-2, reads GAGVSQSPRYKVTKRGQDVTLRCDPISSHATLYWYQQALGQGPEFLTYFNYEAQPDKSGLPSDRFSAERPEGSISTLTIQRTEQRDSAMYRCASSVRSFSNTGELFFGEGSRLTVL.

The CDR3 bases are TGTGCCATCGGCGGGAGGGCCATGAATGAGCAGTACTTC. Translating it yields CAIGGRAMNEQYF. J is TRBJ2-5 and V is TRBV10-3, with 9 bases lining up with TRBD2. The germline CDR1 and CDR2 sequences are ENHRY and SYGVKD. The CDR3 extends over 13 amino acids. V lost 8 bases and J lost 11; bases outside the gene matches: 12.

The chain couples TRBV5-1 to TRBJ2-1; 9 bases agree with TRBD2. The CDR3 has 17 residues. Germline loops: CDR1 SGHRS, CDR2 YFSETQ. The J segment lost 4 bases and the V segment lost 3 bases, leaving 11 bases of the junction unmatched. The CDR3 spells CASSSTAGGLYYNEQFF. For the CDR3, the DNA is TGCGCCAGCAGCTCCACGGCGGGGGGGCTATATTACAATGAGCAGTTCTTC.

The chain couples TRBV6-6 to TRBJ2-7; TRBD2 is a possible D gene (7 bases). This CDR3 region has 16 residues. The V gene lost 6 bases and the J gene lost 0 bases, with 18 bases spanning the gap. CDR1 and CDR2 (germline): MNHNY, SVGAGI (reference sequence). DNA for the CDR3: TGTGCCAGCAGCGTTGGGGGGGCTAGGAGCTCCTACGAGCAGTACTTC. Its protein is CASSVGGARSSYEQYF.

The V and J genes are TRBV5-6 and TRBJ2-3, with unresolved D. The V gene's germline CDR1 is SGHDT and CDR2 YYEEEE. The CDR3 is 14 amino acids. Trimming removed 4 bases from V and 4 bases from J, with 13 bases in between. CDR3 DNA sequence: TGTGCCAGCAGCGTGTCGGCGGCGGCAGATACGCAGTATTTT. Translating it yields CASSVSAAADTQYF.

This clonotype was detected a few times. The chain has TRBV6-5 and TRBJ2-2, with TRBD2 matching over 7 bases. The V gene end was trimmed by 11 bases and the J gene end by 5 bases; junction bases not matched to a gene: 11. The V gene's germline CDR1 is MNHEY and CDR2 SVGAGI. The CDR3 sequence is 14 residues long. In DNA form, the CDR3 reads TGTGCCGTAGCGCGGGAGAGAACAACCGGGGAGCTGTTTTTT. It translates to CAVARERTTGELFF.

The CDR3 DNA follows: TGTGCCAGCAGGAGCACCGCGAAAGGGAACACTGAAGCTTTCTTT. Translated, it gives CASRSTAKGNTEAFF. This chain links TRBV6-5 with TRBJ1-1; no definite D call. The CDR3 is made up of 15 amino acids. The V end lost 6 bases, the J end lost 1 base, and 15 bases lay between the germline ends. CDR1 and CDR2 from the germline V gene are MNHEY and SVGAGI.